These T cell receptor beta chains were read from a single sample in a study of early stage breast cancer tumors. Here immunoSEQ multiplex PCR was the method, and the copy in TCRdb shows in-frame clones only, minus some. This repertoire shows over 20,000 clones, 65% to 75% found once; its top ten account for 9.5% to 10%. The sample comprised breast tumor tissue. Receptors originate from a person in their sixties or seventies with breast cancer. The CDR3 runs from the conserved cysteine through the conserved F or W. The D gene is left open where the match is weak. Clone size is stated in some rows and not others, as once, few, many or a class when expanded.

J gene: TRBJ2-7; clone size: once; D gene: TRBD2; CDR3 length: 15; V gene: TRBV5-1; CDR3 DNA: TGCGCCAGCAGCTTGGGCGCGGGACTAGCGGGGGGCCAGTACTTC; CDR3 protein: CASSLGAGLAGGQYF
J gene: TRBJ1-4; clone size: -; D gene: -; CDR3 length: 14; V gene: TRBV5-8; CDR3 DNA: TGTGCCAGCAGCTTAGGGACCGCGGGAGAAAAACTGTTTTTT; CDR3 protein: CASSLGTAGEKLFF
J gene: TRBJ2-7; clone size: few; D gene: -; CDR3 length: 14; V gene: TRBV5-1; CDR3 DNA: TGCGCCAGCAGCTTGGACAGGGAAGGGTACGAGCAGTACTTC; CDR3 protein: CASSLDREGYEQYF
J gene: TRBJ1-2; clone size: -; D gene: -; CDR3 length: 16; V gene: TRBV4-2; CDR3 DNA: TGTGCCAGCAGCCAAGAGAGGGTCAGGGACACTTATGGCTACACCTTC; CDR3 protein: CASSQERVRDTYGYTF
J gene: TRBJ1-3; clone size: -; D gene: TRBD1; CDR3 length: 17; V gene: TRBV4-2; CDR3 DNA: TGTGCCAGCAGCCACGGATCCGGGACAGGGACTGGAAACACCATATATTTT; CDR3 protein: CASSHGSGTGTGNTIYF
J gene: TRBJ1-2; clone size: -; D gene: TRBD1; CDR3 length: 15; V gene: TRBV6-5; CDR3 DNA: TGTGCCAGCAGTTCCCCGTGGACAGGAAACTATGGCTACACCTTC; CDR3 protein: CASSSPWTGNYGYTF
J gene: TRBJ2-7; clone size: once; D gene: -; CDR3 length: 13; V gene: TRBV6-7; CDR3 DNA: TGTGCCAGCAGTTACTCGACAGTTTACGAGCAGTACTTC; CDR3 protein: CASSYSTVYEQYF
J gene: TRBJ2-7; clone size: -; D gene: TRBD1; CDR3 length: 14; V gene: TRBV28; CDR3 DNA: TGTGCCAGCGATGCGGCAGGGGGTTCCCACGAGCAGTACTTC; CDR3 protein: CASDAAGGSHEQYF
J gene: TRBJ1-2; clone size: few; D gene: -; CDR3 length: 12; V gene: TRBV5-1; CDR3 DNA: TGCGCCAGCAGCTTAGAGGGGGTGAGCTACACCTTC; CDR3 protein: CASSLEGVSYTF
J gene: TRBJ2-7; clone size: -; D gene: -; CDR3 length: 12; V gene: TRBV30; CDR3 DNA: TGTGCCGTACTACAGGGACCCTACGAGCAGTACTTC; CDR3 protein: CAVLQGPYEQYF
J gene: TRBJ2-7; clone size: few; D gene: TRBD2; CDR3 length: 15; V gene: TRBV7-8; CDR3 DNA: TGTGCCAGCAGCTACGCCGCTAGCGGGAGGTGGGAGCAGTACTTC; CDR3 protein: CASSYAASGRWEQYF
J gene: TRBJ1-6; clone size: -; D gene: -; CDR3 length: 14; V gene: TRBV5-4; CDR3 DNA: TGTGCCAGCAGCTTCATGGGCGATCATTCACCCCTCCACTTT; CDR3 protein: CASSFMGDHSPLHF
J gene: TRBJ1-5; clone size: -; D gene: TRBD1; CDR3 length: 14; V gene: TRBV28; CDR3 DNA: TGTGCCAGCAGTTTATGGAGGACAGGTCAGCCCCAGCATTTT; CDR3 protein: CASSLWRTGQPQHF
J gene: TRBJ2-7; clone size: -; D gene: -; CDR3 length: 13; V gene: TRBV11-2; CDR3 DNA: TGTGCCAGCAGGGACTCCCTCTCCTACGAGCAGTACTTC; CDR3 protein: CASRDSLSYEQYF
J gene: TRBJ2-2; clone size: -; D gene: -; CDR3 length: 15; V gene: TRBV5-4; CDR3 DNA: TGTGCCAGCAGCTTGGCCCTAACCCGGACCGGGGAGCTGTTTTTT; CDR3 protein: CASSLALTRTGELFF
J gene: TRBJ2-3; clone size: few; D gene: TRBD1; CDR3 length: 14; V gene: TRBV9; CDR3 DNA: TGTGCCAGCAGCGCCGGACAGGGCCCGGATACGCAGTATTTT; CDR3 protein: CASSAGQGPDTQYF
J gene: TRBJ2-7; clone size: -; D gene: -; CDR3 length: 16; V gene: TRBV11-2; CDR3 DNA: TGTGCCAGCAGCTTAGATCGAGCGGCGGGGGCGTACGAGCAGTACTTC; CDR3 protein: CASSLDRAAGAYEQYF